The 32 T cell receptor beta chains below all came from one sample that was sequenced in a study of CD8+ T cells in alopecia areata. Once RNA had been extracted, it was reverse transcribed into cDNA to act as the sequencing template. Assay used: immunoSEQ multiplex PCR; TCRdb lists only in-frame clones, some missing. The table shows approximately 200,000 clones, with approximately 60% occurring only once. Treatment in this sample: oral pan-JAK inhibitor, 5-10 mg twice daily. This material consisted of CD4+ T cells sorted from blood, taken at week 4, from a patient treated with tofacitinib. These receptors all come from a human donor with alopecia areata.

This clone was found many times. The chain is built from TRBV4-1 and TRBJ2-4; 16 nucleotides align to TRBD2. Trimming cost V 1 base and J 4 bases; bases outside gene matches: 7. The CDR3 covers 19 residues. The germline gives CDR1 MGHRA, CDR2 YSYEKL. CDR3 residues: CASSQAGTSGGALKNIQYF. CDR3 nucleotide sequence: TGCGCCAGCAGCCAAGCCGGGACTAGCGGGGGGGCCCTGAAAAACATTCAGTACTTC.

J is TRBJ1-1 and V is TRBV5-1; a weak D match, TRBD1 (6 bases). Germline lookup yields CDR1 SGHRS and CDR2 YFSETQ. The CDR3 has 13 amino acids. V lost 4 bases, J lost 3 bases, and 10 bases lay in between. The chain's CDR3 is CASSPGGDTEAFF. The CDR3 coding sequence is TGCGCCAGCAGCCCCGGGGGCGACACTGAAGCTTTCTTT.

The chain carries TRBV27 and TRBJ2-1, with 8 nucleotides matching TRBD1. Per germline, CDR1 MNHEY and CDR2 SMNVEV (reference sequence). The V segment lost 5 bases and the J segment 5 bases; nucleotides outside the gene matches: 14. The CDR3 spans 17 residues. CDR3 nucleotide sequence: TGTGCCAGCAGTGCCCAATTCTCGGGACAGGCACACAATGAGCAGTTCTTC. It specifies CASSAQFSGQAHNEQFF.

The chain combines TRBV5-1 with TRBJ1-6; D ambiguous. The CDR3 extends over 14 amino acids. CDR1 SGHRS and CDR2 YFSETQ come from the germline V gene. V shed 2 bases and J shed 8 bases, with 11 bases lying between them. The CDR3: CASSFKGEDSPLHF. CDR3 coding DNA: TGCGCCAGCAGCTTCAAGGGTGAAGATTCACCCCTCCACTTT. Filled out from reference TRBV5-1 and TRBJ1-6, the complete variable domain reads KAGVTQTPRYLIKTRGQQVTLSCSPISGHRSVSWYQQTPGQGLQFLFEYFSETQRNKGNFPGRFSGRQFSNSRSEMNVSTLELGDSALYLCASSFKGEDSPLHFGNGTRLTVT.

The chain is built from TRBV25-1 and TRBJ1-1, with TRBD1 identical over 7 bases. J was trimmed by 3 bases and V by 4 bases; bases with no gene match: 5. CDR3 length: 14 residues. Germline V gene data show CDR1 as MGHDK and CDR2 as SYGVNS. The CDR3 DNA sequence: TGTGCCAGCAGTGGATCAGGGGGACACACTGAAGCTTTCTTT. This translates into CASSGSGGHTEAFF.

J is TRBJ2-3 and V is TRBV5-1, with 8 bases fitting TRBD2. In germline, CDR1 is SGHRS, CDR2 YFSETQ. This CDR3 has 15 residues. The junction had 10 bases not matched to a gene; V was cut back by 4 bases and J by 6 bases. The chain's CDR3 is CASSTGGAAVDTQYF. In DNA, the CDR3 is TGCGCCAGCAGCACCGGGGGGGCCGCGGTCGATACGCAGTATTTT.

CDR3 sequence reads: CSVVVLGAASYNEQFF. In DNA form, the CDR3 reads TGCAGCGTTGTAGTTCTTGGGGCAGCATCCTACAATGAGCAGTTCTTC. The chain uses TRBV29-1 and TRBJ2-1; possible D gene TRBD1, 5 bases. Germline V gene lookup returns CDR1 SQVTM and CDR2 ANQGSEA. The CDR3 is 16 amino acids. The germline V and J ends were trimmed by 4 bases and 1 base, with 17 bases remaining between them.

The CDR3 sequence: CSASLVETQYF. CDR3 in DNA: TGCAGTGCATCACTAGTGGAGACCCAGTACTTC. V and J are TRBV20-1 and TRBJ2-5; maybe TRBD2 (5 bases). V was pared by 6 bases and J by 5 bases, with 10 bases between. The V gene's germline CDR1 is DFQATT and CDR2 SNEGSKA (reference sequence). The CDR3 runs to 11 residues.

This chain joins TRBV9 and TRBJ2-7; 7 bases fit TRBD1. There are 14 residues in the CDR3. Germline loops: CDR1 SGDLS, CDR2 YYNGEE. Trimming took 3 bases from V and 3 from J; bases not matched to a gene: 6. The DNA for the CDR3 is TGTGCCAGCAGCGCCATTTCAGGGGGCTACGAGCAGTACTTC. Translating gives CASSAISGGYEQYF.

The chain joins TRBV5-6 to TRBJ1-3; D uncertain. The CDR3 is 15 residues long. Looked up from germline, CDR1 is SGHDT and CDR2 is YYEEEE. The ends were cut back, 2 bases at V and 1 base at J, with 10 bases in the middle. CDR3 sequence reads: CASSLGSYSGNTIYF. The CDR3 DNA reads as TGTGCCAGCAGCTTAGGCAGCTATTCTGGAAACACCATATATTTT.

In this sample, this clone turned up once. This chain joins TRBV29-1 and TRBJ1-2; D is unresolved. Trimming removed 4 bases from V and 6 bases from J, with 15 bases in between. The CDR3 consists of 13 residues. From germline, CDR1 is SQVTM and CDR2 ANQGSEA. The CDR3 nucleotides are TGCAGCGTTGTCGACGTTGGGTGGAATGGCTACACCTTC. Its protein product is CSVVDVGWNGYTF.

The chain combines TRBV7-2 with TRBJ2-3, with TRBD2 identical over 11 bases. CDR3 length: 17 residues. Per the germline V gene, CDR1 is SGHTA and CDR2 is FQGNSA. Losses at the gene ends were 2 bases for V and 4 bases for J; bases not matched to a gene: 8. The CDR3 loop is CASSLRSTSGVADTQYF. The CDR3 nucleotides read TGTGCCAGCAGCTTAAGGTCGACTAGCGGGGTGGCAGATACGCAGTATTTT.

V usage is TRBV10-3 and J usage is TRBJ2-1; 11 nucleotides line up with TRBD2. J gave up 8 bases and V 10 bases, and 13 bases lay outside the gene matches. Germline CDR1 ENHRY, CDR2 SYGVKD. The CDR3 covers 15 residues. The CDR3 DNA follows: TGTGCCACCCTTATCTCCCTACTAGCGGGGGATGAGCAGTTCTTC. It encodes CATLISLLAGDEQFF.

This chain links TRBV7-2 with TRBJ2-5; tentatively, D is TRBD2 (5 bases). This CDR3 is built from 14 residues. With 3 bases removed from V and 4 bases from J, the gap between germline ends came to 12 bases. Germline lookup yields CDR1 SGHTA and CDR2 FQGNSA. DNA of the CDR3: TGTGCCAGCAGCTTTTCGGGGTTGGGAGAGACCCAGTACTTC. Encoded protein: CASSFSGLGETQYF. The full variable domain, its missing parts supplied by reference TRBV7-2 and TRBJ2-5, is GAGVSQSPSNKVTEKGKDVELRCDPISGHTALYWYRQSLGQGLEFLIYFQGNSAPDKSGLPSDRFSAERTGGSVSTLTIQRTQQEDSAVYLCASSFSGLGETQYFGPGTRLLVL.

CDR3 in DNA: TGTGCCAGCAGCTTAGAATACAGACAAGAGACCCAGTACTTC. Translated, it gives CASSLEYRQETQYF. The chain uses TRBV7-2 and TRBJ2-5; D remains unclear. CDR1 and CDR2 from the germline V gene are SGHTA and FQGNSA. The CDR3 spans 14 residues. The V end was cut by 1 base, the J end by 2 bases, with 8 bases between.

Regarding this clone: Other DNA sequences in this sample translate to the same CDR3. This chain joins TRBV5-1 and TRBJ2-3, with D possibly matching TRBD1 (6 bases). The CDR3 has 13 amino acids. Germline values: CDR1 SGHRS, CDR2 YFSETQ. V was pared by 0 bases and J by 4 bases, with 6 bases between. CDR3 in DNA: TGCGCCAGCAGCTTGGAGGGGGCAGATACGCAGTATTTT. Translating it yields CASSLEGADTQYF.

This clone appeared a few times. The gene calls are TRBV10-3 and TRBJ1-1; D is unresolved. The CDR3 extends over 11 amino acids. In germline, CDR1 is ENHRY, CDR2 SYGVKD. V was trimmed by 9 bases and J by 6 bases, leaving 11 bases between them. CDR3 DNA: TGTGCCATAGCCGATCTCGCTGAAGCTTTCTTT. Translating gives CAIADLAEAFF.

The V and J genes are TRBV4-1 and TRBJ1-2; D unclear. Deletions cut 2 bases from V and 4 bases from J, with 20 bases between. The CDR3 runs 17 residues. Germline values: CDR1 MGHRA, CDR2 YSYEKL. The CDR3 DNA reads as TGCGCCAGCAGCCAAAGTAATTCAGGTCGGACGCGCTATGGCTACACCTTC. Translating gives CASSQSNSGRTRYGYTF.

The chain combines TRBV29-1 with TRBJ2-7; tentative D call: TRBD2 (6 bases). CDR1 is SQVTM and CDR2 is ANQGSEA in the germline V gene. V was cut by 6 bases and J by 3 bases, with 12 bases left in between. This CDR3 is 12 amino acids long. CDR3 sequence (DNA): TGCAGCGTCCCGGGACTCGGCTACGAGCAGTACTTC. It encodes CSVPGLGYEQYF.

The genes are TRBV7-2 and TRBJ2-1; D may be TRBD1 or TRBD2 (5 bases each). The CDR3 contains 16 residues. Per the germline V gene, CDR1 is SGHTA and CDR2 is FQGNSA. V shed 0 bases and J shed 8 bases, with 17 bases lying between them. The CDR3 sequence is CASSLALGAVNYEQFF. As DNA, the CDR3 is TGTGCCAGCAGCTTAGCGCTCGGGGCCGTTAACTATGAGCAGTTCTTC.

This clone was counted once. This sample includes further DNA sequences coding for the same CDR3. The chain recombines TRBV9 with TRBJ2-5; D tentatively reads TRBD1 or TRBD2 (6 bases each). Germline assignment: CDR1 SGDLS and CDR2 YYNGEE. This CDR3 region has 13 residues. V shed 1 base and J shed 5 bases, with 9 bases lying between them. CDR3 sequence (DNA): TGTGCCAGCAGCGTACGAGGGGGGGAGACCCAGTACTTC. Translating gives CASSVRGGETQYF.

The J gene is TRBJ2-2, the V gene TRBV27; the D call may be TRBD1 or TRBD2 (7 bases each). V gave up 4 bases and J gave up 3 bases, with 18 bases separating them. This CDR3 comprises 17 residues. Germline V gene sequence: CDR1 MNHEY, CDR2 SMNVEV (reference sequence). CDR3: CASSSPGGAPYTGELFF. The DNA of the CDR3 is TGTGCCAGCAGTTCCCCAGGGGGGGCGCCGTACACCGGGGAGCTGTTTTTT.

The CDR3 sequence: CASSLTGAGTDTQYF. CDR3 sequence (DNA): TGTGCCAGCAGCTTGACAGGGGCGGGCACAGATACGCAGTATTTT. The chain has TRBV7-9 and TRBJ2-3, with 8 bases that match TRBD1. Germline assignment: CDR1 SEHNR and CDR2 FQNEAQ (reference sequence). This CDR3 region has 15 residues. With V trimmed by 3 bases and J by 1 base, 3 bases remained unmatched. Full variable domain (rest looked up from reference TRBV7-9 and TRBJ2-3): DTGVSQNPRHKITKRGQNVTFRCDPISEHNRLYWYRQTLGQGPEFLTYFQNEAQLEKSRLLSDRFSAERPKGSFSTLEIQRTEQGDSAMYLCASSLTGAGTDTQYFGPGTRLTVL.

V gene TRBV30 combines with J gene TRBJ1-1; D is unclear. Trimming removed 5 bases from V and 8 bases from J, with 9 bases in between. The germline V gene has CDR1 GTSNPN and CDR2 SVGIG (reference sequence). CDR3 size: 10 residues. This CDR3 is CAWVQAEAFF. In DNA, the CDR3 is TGTGCCTGGGTCCAGGCAGAAGCTTTCTTT.

The chain recombines TRBV30 with TRBJ2-6; D might be TRBD2 (5 bases). Trimming left V 0 bases short and J 8 bases short, with 11 bases between. The CDR3 covers 14 residues. Germline CDR1 reads GTSNPN; CDR2 reads SVGIG (reference sequence). The CDR3 loop is CAWSVGGGSNVLTF. The CDR3, as DNA: TGTGCCTGGAGTGTAGGTGGAGGTTCCAACGTCCTGACTTTC.

This chain joins TRBV29-1 and TRBJ2-7; 8 nucleotides line up with TRBD1. Looked up from germline, CDR1 is SQVTM and CDR2 is ANQGSEA. The CDR3 runs 12 residues. V was clipped by 5 bases and J by 5 bases; unmatched bases: 5. In nucleotides, the CDR3 is TGCAGCGTTCGGACAGGGTCTCACGAGCAGTACTTC. This gives the protein CSVRTGSHEQYF.

The V and J genes are TRBV9 and TRBJ2-3; TRBD2 matches 9 bases. This CDR3 is built from 16 residues. The trim removed 4 bases at V and 4 bases at J, leaving 10 bases unmatched. From germline, CDR1 is SGDLS and CDR2 YYNGEE. The CDR3 is CASSSEMVAGADTQYF. CDR3 coding DNA: TGTGCCAGCAGCTCAGAAATGGTAGCGGGGGCAGATACGCAGTATTTT.

This clone was seen a few times. The V call is TRBV30, the J call TRBJ2-2; D call uncertain. The germline V and J ends were trimmed by 0 bases and 8 bases, with 10 bases remaining between them. The CDR3 extends over 13 amino acids. The germline V gene has CDR1 GTSNPN and CDR2 SVGIG (reference sequence). The CDR3 DNA reads TGTGCCTGGAGTGTACTGGGCGTTGGGGAGCTGTTTTTT. It yields the protein CAWSVLGVGELFF.

The chain employs TRBV5-1 and TRBJ2-3, with 9 bases identical to TRBD1. Trimming removed 1 base from V and 9 bases from J; junction bases left unmatched: 12. Germline values: CDR1 SGHRS, CDR2 YFSETQ. This CDR3 is built from 16 residues. Here the CDR3 reads CASSLRNRGPQETQYF. The CDR3 DNA is TGCGCCAGCAGCTTGAGGAACAGGGGGCCTCAAGAGACGCAGTATTTT.

The genes are TRBV25-1 and TRBJ1-2; 7 positions agree with TRBD1. Germline lookup yields CDR1 MGHDK and CDR2 SYGVNS. Trimming took 3 bases from V and 7 from J; bases not matched to a gene: 11. This CDR3 is 15 amino acids long. CDR3 in DNA: TGTGCCAGCAGTGACCCCAGGCGACAGGGAATTGGCTACACCTTC. It is translated as CASSDPRRQGIGYTF.

This clone appeared a few times. The CDR3 loop is CASSLVAQGGGEQFF. In nucleotides, the CDR3 is TGTGCCAGCAGCTTAGTTGCACAGGGAGGTGGTGAGCAGTTCTTC. The genes are TRBV7-9 and TRBJ2-1, with D perhaps matching TRBD1 or TRBD2 (6 bases each). Deletions cut 1 base from V and 9 bases from J, with 16 bases between. Germline CDR1 and CDR2: SEHNR and FQNEAQ (reference sequence). This CDR3 is built from 15 residues.

The V and J genes are TRBV27 and TRBJ1-4, with D maybe TRBD1 (6 bases). The germline V gene has CDR1 MNHEY and CDR2 SMNVEV (reference sequence). The germline V and J ends were trimmed by 6 bases and 7 bases, with 18 bases remaining between them. CDR3 length: 15 residues. CDR3 amino acids: CASRTISGTFEKLFF. DNA for the CDR3: TGTGCCAGCAGAACAATATCTGGGACATTTGAAAAACTGTTTTTT.